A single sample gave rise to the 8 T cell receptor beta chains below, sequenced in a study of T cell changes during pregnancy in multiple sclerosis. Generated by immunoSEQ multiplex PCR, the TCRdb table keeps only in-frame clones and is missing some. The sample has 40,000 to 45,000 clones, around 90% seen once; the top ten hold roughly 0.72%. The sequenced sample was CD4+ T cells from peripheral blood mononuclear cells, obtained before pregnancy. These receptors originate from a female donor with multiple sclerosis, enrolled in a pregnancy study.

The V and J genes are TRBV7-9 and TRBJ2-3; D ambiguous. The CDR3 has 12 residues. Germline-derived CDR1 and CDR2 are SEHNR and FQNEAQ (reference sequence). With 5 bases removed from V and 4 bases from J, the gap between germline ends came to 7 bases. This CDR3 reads CASSITADTQYF. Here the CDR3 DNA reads TGTGCCAGCAGCATCACGGCAGATACGCAGTATTTT.

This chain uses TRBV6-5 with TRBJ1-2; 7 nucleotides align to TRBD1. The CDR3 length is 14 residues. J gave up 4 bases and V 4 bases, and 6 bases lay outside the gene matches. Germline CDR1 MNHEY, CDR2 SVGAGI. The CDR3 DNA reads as TGTGCCAGCAGTTTGGGGGGACAGACCTATGGCTACACCTTC. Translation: CASSLGGQTYGYTF.

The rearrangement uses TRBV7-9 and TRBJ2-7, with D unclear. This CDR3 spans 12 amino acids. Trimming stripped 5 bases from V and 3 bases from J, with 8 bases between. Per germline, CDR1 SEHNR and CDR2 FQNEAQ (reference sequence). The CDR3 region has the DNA TGTGCCAGCAGCCGCACCGGCTACGAGCAGTACTTC. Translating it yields CASSRTGYEQYF.

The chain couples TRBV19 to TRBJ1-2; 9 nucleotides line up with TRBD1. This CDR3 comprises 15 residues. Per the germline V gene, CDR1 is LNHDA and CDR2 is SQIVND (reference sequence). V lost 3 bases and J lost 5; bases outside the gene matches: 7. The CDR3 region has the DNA TGTGCCAGTAGTATGAACAGGGGGCGAAGGTATGGCTACACCTTC. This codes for CASSMNRGRRYGYTF.

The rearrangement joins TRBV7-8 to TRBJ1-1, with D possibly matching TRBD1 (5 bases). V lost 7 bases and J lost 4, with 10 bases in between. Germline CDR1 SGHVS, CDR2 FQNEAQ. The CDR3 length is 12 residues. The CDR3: CASKDSFTEAFF. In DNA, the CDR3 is TGTGCCAGCAAAGACAGCTTCACTGAAGCTTTCTTT.

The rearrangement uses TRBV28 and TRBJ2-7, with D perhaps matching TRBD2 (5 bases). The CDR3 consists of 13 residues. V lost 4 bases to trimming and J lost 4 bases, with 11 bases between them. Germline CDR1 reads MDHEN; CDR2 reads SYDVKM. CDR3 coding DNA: TGTGCCAGCAGTTCAGCCCGGAGGTACGAGCAGTACTTC. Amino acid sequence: CASSSARRYEQYF.

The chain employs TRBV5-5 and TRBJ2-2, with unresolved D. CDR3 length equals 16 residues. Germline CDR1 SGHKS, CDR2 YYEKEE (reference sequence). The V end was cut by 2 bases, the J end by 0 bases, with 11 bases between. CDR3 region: CASSFPRVANTGELFF. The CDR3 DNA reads TGTGCCAGCAGCTTCCCCCGAGTCGCGAACACCGGGGAGCTGTTTTTT.

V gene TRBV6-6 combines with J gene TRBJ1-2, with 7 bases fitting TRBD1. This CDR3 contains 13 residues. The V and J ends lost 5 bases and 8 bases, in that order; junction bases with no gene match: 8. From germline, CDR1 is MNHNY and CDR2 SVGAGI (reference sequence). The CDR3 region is CASSNEGASGYTF. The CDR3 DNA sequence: TGTGCCAGCAGTAACGAGGGGGCGAGCGGCTACACCTTC.